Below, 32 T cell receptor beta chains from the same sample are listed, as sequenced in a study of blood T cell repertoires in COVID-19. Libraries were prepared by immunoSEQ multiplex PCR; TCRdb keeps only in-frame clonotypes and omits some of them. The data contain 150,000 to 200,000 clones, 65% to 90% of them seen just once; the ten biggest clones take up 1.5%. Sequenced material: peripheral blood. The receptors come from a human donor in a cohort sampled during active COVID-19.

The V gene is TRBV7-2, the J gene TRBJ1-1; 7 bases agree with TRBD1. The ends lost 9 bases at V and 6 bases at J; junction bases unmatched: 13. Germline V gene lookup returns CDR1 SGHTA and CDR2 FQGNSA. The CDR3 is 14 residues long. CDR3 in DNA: TGTGCCAGTTCGCACTACAGGGGAATAGCTGAAGCTTTCTTT. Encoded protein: CASSHYRGIAEAFF.

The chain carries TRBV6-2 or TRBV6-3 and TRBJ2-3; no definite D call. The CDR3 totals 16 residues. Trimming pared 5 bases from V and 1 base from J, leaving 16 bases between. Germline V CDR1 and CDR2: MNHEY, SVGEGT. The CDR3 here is CASSRAKPEGTDTQYF. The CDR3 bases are TGTGCCAGCAGTCGCGCCAAACCCGAGGGCACAGATACGCAGTATTTT.

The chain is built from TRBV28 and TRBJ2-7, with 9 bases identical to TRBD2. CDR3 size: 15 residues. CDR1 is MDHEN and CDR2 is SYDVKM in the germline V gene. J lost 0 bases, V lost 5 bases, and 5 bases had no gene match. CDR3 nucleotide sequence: TGTGCCAGCAGTGGACTAGCGAGGAGCTCCTACGAGCAGTACTTC. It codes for CASSGLARSSYEQYF. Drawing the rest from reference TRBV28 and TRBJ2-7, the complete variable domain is DVKVTQSSRYLVKRTGEKVFLECVQDMDHENMFWYRQDPGLGLRLIYFSYDVKMKEKGDIPEGYSVSREKKERFSLILESASTNQTSMYLCASSGLARSSYEQYFGPGTRLTVT.

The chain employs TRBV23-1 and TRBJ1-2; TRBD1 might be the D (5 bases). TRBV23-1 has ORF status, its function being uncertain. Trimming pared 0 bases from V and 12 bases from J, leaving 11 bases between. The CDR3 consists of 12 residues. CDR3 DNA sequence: TGCGCCAGCAGTCAATCGTCTGGGGCCCACACCTTC. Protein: CASSQSSGAHTF.

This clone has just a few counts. CDR3 residues: CASSPLAAVITGELFF. The CDR3 DNA reads as TGTGCCAGCTCACCGCTCGCGGCAGTAATTACCGGGGAGCTGTTTTTT. The chain employs TRBV18 and TRBJ2-2, with unresolved D. CDR3 length: 16 amino acids. Germline CDR1 and CDR2: KGHSH and LQKENI. The germline V and J ends were trimmed by 3 bases and 5 bases, with 16 bases remaining between them.

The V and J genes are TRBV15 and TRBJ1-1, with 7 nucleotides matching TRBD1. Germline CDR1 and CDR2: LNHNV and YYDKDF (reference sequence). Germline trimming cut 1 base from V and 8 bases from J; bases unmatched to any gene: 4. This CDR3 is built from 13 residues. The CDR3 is CATSRARQGEAFF. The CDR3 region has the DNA TGTGCCACCAGCAGAGCTAGACAGGGAGAAGCTTTCTTT. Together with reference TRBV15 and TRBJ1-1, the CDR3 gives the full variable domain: DAMVIQNPRYQVTQFGKPVTLSCSQTLNHNVMYWYQQKSSQAPKLLFHYYDKDFNNEADTPDNFQSRRPNTSFCFLDIRSPGLGDTAMYLCATSRARQGEAFFGQGTRLTVV.

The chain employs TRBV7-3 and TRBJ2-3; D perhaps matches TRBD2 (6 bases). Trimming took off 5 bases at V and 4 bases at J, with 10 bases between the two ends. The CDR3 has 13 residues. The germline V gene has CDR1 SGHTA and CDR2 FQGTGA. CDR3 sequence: CASSRTNSDTQYF. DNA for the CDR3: TGTGCCAGCAGCCGGACTAACTCAGATACGCAGTATTTT.

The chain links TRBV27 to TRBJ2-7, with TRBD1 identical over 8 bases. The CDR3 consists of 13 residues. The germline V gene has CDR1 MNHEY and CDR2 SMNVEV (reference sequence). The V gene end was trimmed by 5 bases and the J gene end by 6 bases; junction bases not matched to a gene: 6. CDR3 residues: CASSILTGAEQYF. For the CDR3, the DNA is TGTGCCAGCAGTATTTTGACAGGGGCCGAGCAGTACTTC.

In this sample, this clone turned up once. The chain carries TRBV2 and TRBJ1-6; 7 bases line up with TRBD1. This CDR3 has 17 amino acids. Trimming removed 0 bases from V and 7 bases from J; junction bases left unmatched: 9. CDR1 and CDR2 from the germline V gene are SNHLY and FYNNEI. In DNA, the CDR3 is TGTGCCAGCAGTGAAGCCCTGGGGGGACAGCGGAATTCACCCCTCCACTTT. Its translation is CASSEALGGQRNSPLHF.

The CDR3 spells CASSLEGARTGELFF. As DNA, the CDR3 is TGTGCCAGCAGTTTAGAGGGGGCTCGTACCGGGGAGCTGTTTTTT. This chain uses TRBV27 with TRBJ2-2; 7 bases agree with TRBD1. CDR1 and CDR2 (germline): MNHEY, SMNVEV (reference sequence). This CDR3 is 15 amino acids long. With 2 bases clipped from V and 5 bases from J, the junction kept 5 bases outside the gene matches.

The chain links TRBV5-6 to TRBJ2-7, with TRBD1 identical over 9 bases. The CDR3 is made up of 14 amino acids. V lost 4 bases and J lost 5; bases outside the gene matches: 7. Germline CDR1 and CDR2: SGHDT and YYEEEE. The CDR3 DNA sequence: TGTGCCAGCAGCACCGGACAGGGGTGGCACGAGCAGTACTTC. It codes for CASSTGQGWHEQYF.

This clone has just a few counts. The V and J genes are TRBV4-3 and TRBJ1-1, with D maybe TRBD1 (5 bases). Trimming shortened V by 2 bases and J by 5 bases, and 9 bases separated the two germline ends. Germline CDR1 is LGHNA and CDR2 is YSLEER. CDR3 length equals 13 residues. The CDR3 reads CASSQYSGTEAFF. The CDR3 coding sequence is TGCGCCAGCAGCCAATACTCAGGGACTGAAGCTTTCTTT.

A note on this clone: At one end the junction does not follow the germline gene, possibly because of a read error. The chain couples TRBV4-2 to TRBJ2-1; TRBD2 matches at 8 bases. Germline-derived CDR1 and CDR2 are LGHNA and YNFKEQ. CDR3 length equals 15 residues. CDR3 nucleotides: TGTGCCAGCCGCCAGATAGCGGGATCATACAATGAGCAGTTCTTC. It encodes CASRQIAGSYNEQFF.

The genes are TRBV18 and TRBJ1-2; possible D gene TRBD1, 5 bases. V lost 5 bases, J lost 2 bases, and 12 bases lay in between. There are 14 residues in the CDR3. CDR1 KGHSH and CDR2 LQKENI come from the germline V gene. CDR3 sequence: CASSTGGDNYGYTF. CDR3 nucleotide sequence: TGTGCCAGCTCAACCGGGGGGGACAACTATGGCTACACCTTC.

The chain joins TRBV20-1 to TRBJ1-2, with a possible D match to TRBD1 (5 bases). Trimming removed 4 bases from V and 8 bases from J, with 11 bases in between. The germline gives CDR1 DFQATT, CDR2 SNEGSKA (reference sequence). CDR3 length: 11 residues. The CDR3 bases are TGCAGTGCTACAGGGTCGGAAGGCTACACCTTC. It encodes CSATGSEGYTF.

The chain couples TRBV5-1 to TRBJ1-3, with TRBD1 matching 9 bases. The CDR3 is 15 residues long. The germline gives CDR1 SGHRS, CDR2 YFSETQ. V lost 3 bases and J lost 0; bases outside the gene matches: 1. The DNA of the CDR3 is TGCGCCAGCAGCTCGACAGGGGGCTCTGGAAACACCATATATTTT. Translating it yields CASSSTGGSGNTIYF.

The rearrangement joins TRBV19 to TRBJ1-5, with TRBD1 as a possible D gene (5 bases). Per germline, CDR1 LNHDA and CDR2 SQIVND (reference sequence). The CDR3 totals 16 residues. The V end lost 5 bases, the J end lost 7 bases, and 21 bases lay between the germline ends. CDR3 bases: TGTGCCAGTAGTCCAATAGGGACGGGAGGTGACCAGCCCCAGCATTTT. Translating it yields CASSPIGTGGDQPQHF.

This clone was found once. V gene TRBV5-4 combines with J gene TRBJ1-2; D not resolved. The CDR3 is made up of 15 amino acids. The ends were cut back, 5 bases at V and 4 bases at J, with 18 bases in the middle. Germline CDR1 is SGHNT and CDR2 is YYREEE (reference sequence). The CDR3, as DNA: TGTGCCAGCAGTCTTGCCGTGGAGAATCTCTATGGCTACACCTTC. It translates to CASSLAVENLYGYTF.

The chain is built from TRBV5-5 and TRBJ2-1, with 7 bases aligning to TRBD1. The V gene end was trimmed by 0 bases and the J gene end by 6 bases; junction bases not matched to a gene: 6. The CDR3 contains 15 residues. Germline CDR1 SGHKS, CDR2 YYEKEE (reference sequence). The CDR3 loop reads CASSLDRGAGNEQFF. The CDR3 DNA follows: TGTGCCAGCAGCTTGGACAGGGGAGCCGGCAATGAGCAGTTCTTC.

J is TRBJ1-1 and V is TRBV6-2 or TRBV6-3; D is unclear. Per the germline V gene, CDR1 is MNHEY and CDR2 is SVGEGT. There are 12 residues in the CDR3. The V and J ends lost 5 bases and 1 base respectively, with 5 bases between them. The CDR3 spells CASSRGNTEAFF. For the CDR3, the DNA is TGTGCCAGCAGTCGAGGGAACACTGAAGCTTTCTTT.

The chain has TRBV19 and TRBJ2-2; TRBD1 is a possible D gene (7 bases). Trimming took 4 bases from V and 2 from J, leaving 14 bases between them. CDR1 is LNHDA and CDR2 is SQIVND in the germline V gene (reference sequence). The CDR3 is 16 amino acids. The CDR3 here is CASSTPQGGNTGELFF. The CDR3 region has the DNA TGTGCCAGTAGTACACCTCAGGGGGGTAACACCGGGGAGCTGTTTTTT.

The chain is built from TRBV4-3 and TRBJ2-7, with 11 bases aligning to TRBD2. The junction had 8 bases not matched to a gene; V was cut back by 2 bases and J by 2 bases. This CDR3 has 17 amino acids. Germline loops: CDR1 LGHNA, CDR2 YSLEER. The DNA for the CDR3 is TGCGCCAGCAGCCAATCTACTAGCGGGAGTATCACCTACGAGCAGTACTTC. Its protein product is CASSQSTSGSITYEQYF.

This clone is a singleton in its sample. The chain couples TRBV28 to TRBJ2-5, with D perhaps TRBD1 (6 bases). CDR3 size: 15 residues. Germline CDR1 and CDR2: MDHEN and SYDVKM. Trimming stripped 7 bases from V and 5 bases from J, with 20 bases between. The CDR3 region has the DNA TGTGCCAGCAACCCAACAGCAGGGGACCTTGAGACCCAGTACTTC. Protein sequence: CASNPTAGDLETQYF. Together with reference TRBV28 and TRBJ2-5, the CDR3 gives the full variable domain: DVKVTQSSRYLVKRTGEKVFLECVQDMDHENMFWYRQDPGLGLRLIYFSYDVKMKEKGDIPEGYSVSREKKERFSLILESASTNQTSMYLCASNPTAGDLETQYFGPGTRLLVL.

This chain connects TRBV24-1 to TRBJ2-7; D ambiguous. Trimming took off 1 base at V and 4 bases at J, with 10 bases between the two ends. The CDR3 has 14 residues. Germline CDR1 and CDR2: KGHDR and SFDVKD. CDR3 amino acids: CATSDFLSPYEQYF. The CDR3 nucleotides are TGTGCCACCAGTGATTTCCTCAGTCCTTACGAGCAGTACTTC.

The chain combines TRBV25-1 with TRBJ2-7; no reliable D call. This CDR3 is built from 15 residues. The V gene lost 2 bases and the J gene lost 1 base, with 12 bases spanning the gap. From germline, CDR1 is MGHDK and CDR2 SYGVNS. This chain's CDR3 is CASSEARSSSYEQYF. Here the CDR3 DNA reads TGTGCCAGCAGTGAAGCGAGGTCGTCGTCCTACGAGCAGTACTTC.

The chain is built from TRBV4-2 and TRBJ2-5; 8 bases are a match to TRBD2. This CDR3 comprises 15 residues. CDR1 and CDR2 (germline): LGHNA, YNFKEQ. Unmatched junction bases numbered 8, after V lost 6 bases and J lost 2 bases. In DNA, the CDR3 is TGTGCCAGCAGTAAGACTAGCGAACGACAAGAGACCCAGTACTTC. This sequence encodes CASSKTSERQETQYF.

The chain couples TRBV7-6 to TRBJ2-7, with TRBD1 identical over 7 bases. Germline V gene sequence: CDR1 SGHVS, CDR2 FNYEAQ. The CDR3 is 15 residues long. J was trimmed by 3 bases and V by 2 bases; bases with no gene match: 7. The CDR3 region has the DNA TGTGCCAGCAGCTTAACGCGGACAGGCAACTACGAGCAGTACTTC. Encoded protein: CASSLTRTGNYEQYF. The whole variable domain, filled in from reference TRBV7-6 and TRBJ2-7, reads GAGVSQSPRYKVTKRGQDVALRCDPISGHVSLYWYRQALGQGPEFLTYFNYEAQQDKSGLPNDRFSAERPEGSISTLTIQRTEQRDSAMYRCASSLTRTGNYEQYFGPGTRLTVT.

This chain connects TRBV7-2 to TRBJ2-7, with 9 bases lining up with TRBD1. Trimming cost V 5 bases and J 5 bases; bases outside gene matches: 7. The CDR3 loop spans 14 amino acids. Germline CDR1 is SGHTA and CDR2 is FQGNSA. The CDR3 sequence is CASSPMTGGHEQYF. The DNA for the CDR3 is TGTGCCAGCAGCCCGATGACAGGGGGACACGAGCAGTACTTC.

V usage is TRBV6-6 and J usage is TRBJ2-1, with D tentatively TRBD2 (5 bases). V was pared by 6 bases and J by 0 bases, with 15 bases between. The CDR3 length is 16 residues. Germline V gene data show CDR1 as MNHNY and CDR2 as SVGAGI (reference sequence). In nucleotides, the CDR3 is TGTGCCAGCAGCGCGGACTCCCTTGTCTCCTACAATGAGCAGTTCTTC. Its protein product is CASSADSLVSYNEQFF.

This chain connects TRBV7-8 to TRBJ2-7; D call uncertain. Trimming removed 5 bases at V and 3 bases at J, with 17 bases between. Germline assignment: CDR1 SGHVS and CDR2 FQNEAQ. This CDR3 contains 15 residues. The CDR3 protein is CASSRVASTNYEQYF. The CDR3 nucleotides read TGTGCCAGCAGCCGAGTGGCCTCCACAAACTACGAGCAGTACTTC.

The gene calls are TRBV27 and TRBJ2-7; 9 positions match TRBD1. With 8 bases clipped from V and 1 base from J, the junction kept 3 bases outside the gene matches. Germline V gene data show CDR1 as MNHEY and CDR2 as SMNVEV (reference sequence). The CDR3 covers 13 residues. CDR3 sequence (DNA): TGTGCCAGCGTGGGACAGGGATCCTACGAGCAGTACTTC. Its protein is CASVGQGSYEQYF.

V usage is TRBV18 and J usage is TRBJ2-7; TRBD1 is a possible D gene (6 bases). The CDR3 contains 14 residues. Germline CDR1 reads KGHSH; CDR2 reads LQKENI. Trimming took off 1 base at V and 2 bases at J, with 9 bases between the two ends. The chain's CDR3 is CASSPLKGAYEQYF. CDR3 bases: TGTGCCAGCTCACCACTGAAGGGGGCCTACGAGCAGTACTTC. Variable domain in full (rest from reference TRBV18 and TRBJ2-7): NAGVMQNPRHLVRRRGQEARLRCSPMKGHSHVYWYRQLPEEGLKFMVYLQKENIIDESGMPKERFSAEFPKEGPSILRIQQVVRGDSAAYFCASSPLKGAYEQYFGPGTRLTVT.